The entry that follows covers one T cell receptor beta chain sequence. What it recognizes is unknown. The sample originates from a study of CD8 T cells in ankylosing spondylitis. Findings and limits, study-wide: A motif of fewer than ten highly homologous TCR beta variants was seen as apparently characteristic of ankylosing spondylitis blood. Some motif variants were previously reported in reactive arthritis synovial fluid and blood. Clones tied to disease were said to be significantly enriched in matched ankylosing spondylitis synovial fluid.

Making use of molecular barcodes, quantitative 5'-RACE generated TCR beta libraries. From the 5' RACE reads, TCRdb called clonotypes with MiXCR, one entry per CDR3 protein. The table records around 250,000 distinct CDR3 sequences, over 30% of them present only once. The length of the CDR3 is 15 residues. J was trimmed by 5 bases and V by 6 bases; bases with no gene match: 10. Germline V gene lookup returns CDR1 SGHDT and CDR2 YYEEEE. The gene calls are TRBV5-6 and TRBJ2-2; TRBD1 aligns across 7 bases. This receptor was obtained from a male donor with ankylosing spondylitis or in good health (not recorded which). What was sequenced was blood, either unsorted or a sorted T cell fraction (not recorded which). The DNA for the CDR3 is TGTGCCAGCATCGTACAGACAGGGTGGACCGGGGAGCTGTTTTTT. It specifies CASIVQTGWTGELFF. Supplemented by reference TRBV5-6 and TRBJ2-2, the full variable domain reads DAGVTQSPTHLIKTRGQQVTLRCSPKSGHDTVSWYQQALGQGPQFIFQYYEEEERQRGNFPDRFSGHQFPNYSSELNVNALLLGDSALYLCASIVQTGWTGELFFGEGSRLTVL.